The clone carrying this T cell receptor beta chain was picked up a small number of times. Its antigen is undetermined. This sample is part of a study of cytomegalovirus exposure and HLA in healthy donors. Study-level information: Counted in an early data release were approximately 85 million unique TCRs from HLA-typed donors. Overall study results and limits: Most of the TCR beta V segments (in an earlier analysis) were productive either about 87% or about 30% of the time. Later work found that TCR association rates differed between HLA loci; DRB1 had the most and HLA-C the fewest. Whilst most TCR sequences proved rare, a subset of public TCRs occurred across many donors.

The PCR ran on 60 Vbeta and 13 Jbeta primers. TCRdb's table, derived via immunoSEQ multiplex PCR, lists solely in-frame clones and lacks some. The table lists 120,000 or so clones, roughly 10% of them singletons. The CDR3 length is 11 residues. Germline CDR1 reads MNHNY; CDR2 reads SVGAGI (reference sequence). V lost 6 bases and J lost 6, with 9 bases in between. Sequenced input: PBMCs. This sequence originates from a woman younger than 30 in good health and CMV-seropositive. The rearrangement links TRBV6-6 to TRBJ2-7; no clear D. CDR3 in DNA: TGTGCCAGCAGCCCCTCGTCCGAGCAGTACTTC. It translates to CASSPSSEQYF.